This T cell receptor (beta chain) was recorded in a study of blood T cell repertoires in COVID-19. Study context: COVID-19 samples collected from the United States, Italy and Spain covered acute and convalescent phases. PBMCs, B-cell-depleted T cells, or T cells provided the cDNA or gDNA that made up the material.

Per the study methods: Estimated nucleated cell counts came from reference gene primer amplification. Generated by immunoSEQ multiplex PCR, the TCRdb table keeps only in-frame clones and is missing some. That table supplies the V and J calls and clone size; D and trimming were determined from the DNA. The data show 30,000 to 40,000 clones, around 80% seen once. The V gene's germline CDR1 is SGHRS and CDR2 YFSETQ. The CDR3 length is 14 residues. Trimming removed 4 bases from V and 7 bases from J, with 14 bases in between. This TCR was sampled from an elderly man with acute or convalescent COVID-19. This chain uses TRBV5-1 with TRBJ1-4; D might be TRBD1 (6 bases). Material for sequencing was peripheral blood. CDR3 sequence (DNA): TGCGCCAGCAGCCCAACAGGGATTGGTGAAAAACTGTTTTTT. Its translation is CASSPTGIGEKLFF.